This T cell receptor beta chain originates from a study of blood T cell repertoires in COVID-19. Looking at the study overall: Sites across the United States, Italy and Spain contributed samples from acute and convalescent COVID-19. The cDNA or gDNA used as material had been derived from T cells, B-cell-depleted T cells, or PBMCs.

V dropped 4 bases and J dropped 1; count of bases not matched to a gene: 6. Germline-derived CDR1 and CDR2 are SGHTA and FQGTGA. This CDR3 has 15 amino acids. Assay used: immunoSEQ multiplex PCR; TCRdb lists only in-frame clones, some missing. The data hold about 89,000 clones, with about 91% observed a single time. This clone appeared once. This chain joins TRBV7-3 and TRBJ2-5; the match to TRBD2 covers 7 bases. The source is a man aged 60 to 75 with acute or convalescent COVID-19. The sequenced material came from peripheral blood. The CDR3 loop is CASSSSGALQETQYF. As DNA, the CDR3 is TGTGCCAGCAGCTCTAGCGGAGCCCTCCAAGAGACCCAGTACTTC.